Listed below are T cell receptor beta chains from one sample, sequenced in a study of blood T cell repertoires in COVID-19. TCRdb's copy holds only in-frame clones and misses some; the assay was immunoSEQ multiplex PCR. The sample includes around 200,000 clones, 85% to 90% of them seen just once. Sequenced sample: peripheral blood. All receptors come from a man aged 18 to 29 with active or convalescent COVID-19. CDR3s include the opening cysteine and the closing phenylalanine or tryptophan. D genes are given only for firm matches. Size tells how often a clone was seen (once, few, many) or the class of an expanded clone, and some rows leave it out.

CDR3aa: CASSLGDRDNEKLFF; CDR3nt: TGTGCCAGCAGCTTAGGGGACAGGGATAATGAAAAACTGTTTTTT; v_gene: TRBV11-2; abundance: -; j_gene: TRBJ1-4; d_gene: TRBD1
CDR3aa: CAWSPRQGQYSNQPQHF; CDR3nt: TGTGCCTGGAGTCCGAGACAGGGACAATATAGCAATCAGCCCCAGCATTTT; v_gene: TRBV30; abundance: -; j_gene: TRBJ1-5; d_gene: TRBD1
CDR3aa: CASSHGSYEQYF; CDR3nt: TGTGCCAGCAGTCACGGGAGCTACGAGCAGTACTTC; v_gene: TRBV7-2; abundance: -; j_gene: TRBJ2-7; d_gene: -
CDR3aa: CASSQDRGGTYEQYF; CDR3nt: TGCGCCAGCAGCCAGGACAGGGGAGGGACCTACGAGCAGTACTTC; v_gene: TRBV4-1; abundance: -; j_gene: TRBJ2-7; d_gene: TRBD1
CDR3aa: CASSTGSHSGNTIYF; CDR3nt: TGCGCCAGCAGCACAGGGTCCCACTCTGGAAACACCATATATTTT; v_gene: TRBV4-1; abundance: -; j_gene: TRBJ1-3; d_gene: -
CDR3aa: CASSNYRDATEAFF; CDR3nt: TGTGCCAGTAGTAACTACAGGGACGCAACTGAAGCTTTCTTT; v_gene: TRBV19; abundance: -; j_gene: TRBJ1-1; d_gene: -
CDR3aa: CASSYTGQLGYTF; CDR3nt: TGTGCCAGCAGCTACACAGGGCAGCTCGGCTACACCTTC; v_gene: TRBV7-9; abundance: -; j_gene: TRBJ1-2; d_gene: -
CDR3aa: CASSPRTGPAEQYF; CDR3nt: TGTGCCAGCAGTCCGAGGACAGGGCCGGCCGAGCAGTACTTC; v_gene: TRBV6-5; abundance: -; j_gene: TRBJ2-7; d_gene: TRBD1
CDR3aa: CASSFAQKAFF; CDR3nt: TGTGCCAGCAGTTTCGCACAGAAGGCCTTCTTT; v_gene: TRBV12-3/TRBV12-4; abundance: -; j_gene: TRBJ1-1; d_gene: -
CDR3aa: CASRTGNTEAFF; CDR3nt: TGTGCCAGCAGGACAGGGAACACTGAAGCTTTCTTT; v_gene: TRBV6-5; abundance: -; j_gene: TRBJ1-1; d_gene: -
CDR3aa: CASSNRQGRNTEAFF; CDR3nt: TGTGCCAGCAGCAACCGACAGGGGAGGAACACTGAAGCTTTCTTT; v_gene: TRBV7-8; abundance: -; j_gene: TRBJ1-1; d_gene: TRBD1
CDR3aa: CASGWRDNEQFF; CDR3nt: TGTGCCAGCGGCTGGCGGGACAATGAGCAGTTCTTC; v_gene: TRBV6-5; abundance: once; j_gene: TRBJ2-1; d_gene: -
CDR3aa: CASSLSGDLSGNTIYF; CDR3nt: TGTGCCAGCAGCTTATCGGGGGACCTCTCTGGAAACACCATATATTTT; v_gene: TRBV7-9; abundance: -; j_gene: TRBJ1-3; d_gene: -
CDR3aa: CASSQDAGENIQYF; CDR3nt: TGTGCCAGCAGCCAAGATGCGGGGGAAAACATTCAGTACTTC; v_gene: TRBV4-2; abundance: -; j_gene: TRBJ2-4; d_gene: TRBD2
CDR3aa: CASSIGGPSHYTF; CDR3nt: TGTGCCAGTAGTATTGGAGGGCCCTCGCACTACACCTTC; v_gene: TRBV19; abundance: -; j_gene: TRBJ1-2; d_gene: -
CDR3aa: CASSLFRDRIRETQYF; CDR3nt: TGTGCCAGCAGCTTGTTTCGGGACAGGATTCGAGAGACCCAGTACTTC; v_gene: TRBV5-6; abundance: -; j_gene: TRBJ2-5; d_gene: TRBD1
CDR3aa: CAWSLRGNQPQHF; CDR3nt: TGTGCCTGGAGCTTACGGGGCAATCAGCCCCAGCATTTT; v_gene: TRBV30; abundance: -; j_gene: TRBJ1-5; d_gene: -
CDR3aa: CASSFRDGYTF; CDR3nt: TGTGCCAGCAGTTTCAGGGATGGCTACACCTTC; v_gene: TRBV28; abundance: -; j_gene: TRBJ1-2; d_gene: -
CDR3aa: CSAKGWTDMEDANTGELFF; CDR3nt: TGCAGCGCCAAGGGGTGGACGGATATGGAAGACGCGAACACCGGGGAGCTGTTTTTT; v_gene: TRBV29-1; abundance: -; j_gene: TRBJ2-2; d_gene: -
CDR3aa: CASSDFRLQETQYF; CDR3nt: TGTGCCAGCAGTGATTTTCGACTTCAGGAGACCCAGTACTTC; v_gene: TRBV2; abundance: -; j_gene: TRBJ2-5; d_gene: -
CDR3aa: CASSQDLVGGSTEAFF; CDR3nt: TGTGCCAGCAGCCAAGATCTAGTAGGGGGTAGCACTGAAGCTTTCTTT; v_gene: TRBV3-1/TRBV3-2; abundance: -; j_gene: TRBJ1-1; d_gene: -
CDR3aa: CSVEPTSGGYYNEQFF; CDR3nt: TGCAGCGTTGAACCCACTAGCGGGGGGTACTACAATGAGCAGTTCTTC; v_gene: TRBV29-1; abundance: once; j_gene: TRBJ2-1; d_gene: TRBD2
CDR3aa: CASSQDLRAAFGEQYF; CDR3nt: TGCGCCAGCAGCCAAGATCTTCGAGCGGCGTTCGGCGAGCAGTACTTC; v_gene: TRBV4-3; abundance: -; j_gene: TRBJ2-7; d_gene: -
CDR3aa: CASSLAQGSGGNTIYF; CDR3nt: TGTGCCAGCAGCTTGGCACAGGGGTCCGGTGGAAACACCATATATTTT; v_gene: TRBV7-6; abundance: -; j_gene: TRBJ1-3; d_gene: TRBD1
CDR3aa: CASSFLNYGYTF; CDR3nt: TGTGCCAGCAGCTTTTTAAACTATGGCTACACCTTC; v_gene: TRBV7-2; abundance: -; j_gene: TRBJ1-2; d_gene: -
CDR3aa: CASSLGTGRYGYTF; CDR3nt: TGTGCCAGCAGCTTGGGGACAGGACGATATGGCTACACCTTC; v_gene: TRBV5-8; abundance: few; j_gene: TRBJ1-2; d_gene: TRBD1
CDR3aa: CASSQDLRQELYEQYF; CDR3nt: TGCGCCAGCAGCCAAGATCTGCGACAGGAGCTCTACGAGCAGTACTTC; v_gene: TRBV4-3; abundance: -; j_gene: TRBJ2-7; d_gene: -
CDR3aa: CASSPTQQGIINEQYF; CDR3nt: TGTGCCAGCAGCCCGACTCAACAGGGTATTATCAACGAGCAGTACTTC; v_gene: TRBV3-1/TRBV3-2; abundance: -; j_gene: TRBJ2-7; d_gene: -
CDR3aa: CASSLGGVAGYGYTF; CDR3nt: TGTGCCAGCAGCTTAGGAGGAGTTGCGGGCTATGGCTACACCTTC; v_gene: TRBV7-9; abundance: once; j_gene: TRBJ1-2; d_gene: -
CDR3aa: CASSLAGFTDTQYF; CDR3nt: TGCGCCAGCAGCTTGGCGGGGTTCACAGATACGCAGTATTTT; v_gene: TRBV5-1; abundance: few; j_gene: TRBJ2-3; d_gene: -
CDR3aa: CSVRKGGSLTEAFF; CDR3nt: TGCAGCGTCAGAAAGGGGGGGAGTTTGACTGAAGCTTTCTTT; v_gene: TRBV29-1; abundance: -; j_gene: TRBJ1-1; d_gene: -
CDR3aa: CASSSHLRGPEDTEAFF; CDR3nt: TGTGCCAGCTCATCCCACCTCAGGGGTCCAGAAGACACTGAAGCTTTCTTT; v_gene: TRBV18; abundance: -; j_gene: TRBJ1-1; d_gene: -
CDR3aa: CASSSYPNAGGTDTQYF; CDR3nt: TGTGCCAGCAGCTCCTATCCCAATGCGGGAGGCACAGATACGCAGTATTTT; v_gene: TRBV7-3; abundance: -; j_gene: TRBJ2-3; d_gene: TRBD2
CDR3aa: CASSHVPATNEKLFF; CDR3nt: TGTGCCAGCAGCCACGTCCCGGCAACTAATGAAAAACTGTTTTTT; v_gene: TRBV3-1/TRBV3-2; abundance: -; j_gene: TRBJ1-4; d_gene: -
CDR3aa: CASSQGTDRGYGYTF; CDR3nt: TGTGCCAGCAGCCAAGGTACCGACAGGGGTTATGGCTACACCTTC; v_gene: TRBV3-1/TRBV3-2; abundance: once; j_gene: TRBJ1-2; d_gene: TRBD1
CDR3aa: CASSRRTVRLAGYTF; CDR3nt: TGTGCCAGCAGCAGACGGACAGTTCGCCTGGCTGGCTACACCTTC; v_gene: TRBV9; abundance: -; j_gene: TRBJ1-2; d_gene: -
CDR3aa: CASSLLAGGEQFF; CDR3nt: TGTGCCAGCAGCCTACTAGCGGGGGGGGAGCAGTTCTTC; v_gene: TRBV3-1/TRBV3-2; abundance: -; j_gene: TRBJ2-1; d_gene: TRBD2
CDR3aa: CASSYTGAYGYTF; CDR3nt: TGTGCCAGCAGCTATACAGGTGCCTATGGCTACACCTTC; v_gene: TRBV5-8; abundance: -; j_gene: TRBJ1-2; d_gene: -
CDR3aa: CASSQEQGNQPQHF; CDR3nt: TGCGCCAGCAGCCAAGAACAGGGCAATCAGCCCCAGCATTTT; v_gene: TRBV4-3; abundance: once; j_gene: TRBJ1-5; d_gene: -
CDR3aa: CASTEGAGSTDTQYF; CDR3nt: TGTGCCAGCACCGAGGGCGCGGGGTCCACAGATACGCAGTATTTT; v_gene: TRBV7-2; abundance: -; j_gene: TRBJ2-3; d_gene: -
CDR3aa: CASSQEVVTSGSGTGELFF; CDR3nt: TGTGCCAGCAGCCAAGAGGTAGTGACTAGCGGGAGTGGCACCGGGGAGCTGTTTTTT; v_gene: TRBV4-2; abundance: -; j_gene: TRBJ2-2; d_gene: TRBD2
CDR3aa: CASSPGRNTEAFF; CDR3nt: TGTGCCAGCAGTCCCGGGAGAAACACTGAAGCTTTCTTT; v_gene: TRBV12-3/TRBV12-4; abundance: -; j_gene: TRBJ1-1; d_gene: -
CDR3aa: CASSLAGGFTEAFF; CDR3nt: TGTGCCAGCAGCTTGGCCGGGGGGTTCACTGAAGCTTTCTTT; v_gene: TRBV5-6; abundance: -; j_gene: TRBJ1-1; d_gene: -
CDR3aa: CASSRERVEQFF; CDR3nt: TGTGCCAGCAGCCGGGAGAGAGTCGAGCAGTTCTTC; v_gene: TRBV7-9; abundance: -; j_gene: TRBJ2-1; d_gene: -
CDR3aa: CSVEDQGARLSYYEQYF; CDR3nt: TGCAGCGTTGAAGATCAAGGGGCGCGACTCTCCTACTACGAGCAGTACTTC; v_gene: TRBV29-1; abundance: -; j_gene: TRBJ2-7; d_gene: -
CDR3aa: CASSGSRVGGNTEAFF; CDR3nt: TGTGCCAGCAGTGGATCAAGGGTGGGAGGGAACACTGAAGCTTTCTTT; v_gene: TRBV2; abundance: -; j_gene: TRBJ1-1; d_gene: -
CDR3aa: CATSDSSSWNTGELFF; CDR3nt: TGTGCCACCAGCGACTCTAGTTCGTGGAACACCGGGGAGCTGTTTTTT; v_gene: TRBV24-1; abundance: -; j_gene: TRBJ2-2; d_gene: -
CDR3aa: CASSPGVLNEQFF; CDR3nt: TGTGCCAGTAGTCCAGGGGTGCTCAATGAGCAGTTCTTC; v_gene: TRBV19; abundance: -; j_gene: TRBJ2-1; d_gene: -
CDR3aa: CASSLLADGSPQYF; CDR3nt: TGTGCCAGCAGCTTATTAGCGGACGGGAGCCCCCAGTACTTC; v_gene: TRBV7-3; abundance: -; j_gene: TRBJ2-5; d_gene: -
CDR3aa: CASSQDERGTGGEPQHF; CDR3nt: TGCGCCAGCAGCCAAGATGAGCGCGGGACAGGGGGAGAGCCCCAGCATTTT; v_gene: TRBV4-1; abundance: -; j_gene: TRBJ1-5; d_gene: TRBD1